Sequencing of this TCR beta chain was carried out in a study of CD8 T cells in ankylosing spondylitis. CDR3 length: 16 residues. Trimming pared 3 bases from V and 0 bases from J, leaving 16 bases between. Per germline, CDR1 DFQATT and CDR2 SNEGSKA (reference sequence). Generation of TCR beta libraries employed quantitative 5'-RACE incorporating molecular barcodes. A single record per CDR3 protein comes from TCRdb applying MiXCR to the 5' RACE reads. The sample lists fewer than 250,000 distinct CDR3 sequences; roughly 32% were seen once. V usage is TRBV20-1 and J usage is TRBJ2-3, with D unclear. This clonotype was obtained from a male donor with ankylosing spondylitis or in good health (not recorded which). The specimen was blood, either unsorted or a sorted T cell fraction (not recorded which). The CDR3 is CSASPPPGSSTDTQYF. The CDR3 DNA follows: TGCAGTGCTAGTCCCCCCCCGGGCTCGAGCACAGATACGCAGTATTTT.